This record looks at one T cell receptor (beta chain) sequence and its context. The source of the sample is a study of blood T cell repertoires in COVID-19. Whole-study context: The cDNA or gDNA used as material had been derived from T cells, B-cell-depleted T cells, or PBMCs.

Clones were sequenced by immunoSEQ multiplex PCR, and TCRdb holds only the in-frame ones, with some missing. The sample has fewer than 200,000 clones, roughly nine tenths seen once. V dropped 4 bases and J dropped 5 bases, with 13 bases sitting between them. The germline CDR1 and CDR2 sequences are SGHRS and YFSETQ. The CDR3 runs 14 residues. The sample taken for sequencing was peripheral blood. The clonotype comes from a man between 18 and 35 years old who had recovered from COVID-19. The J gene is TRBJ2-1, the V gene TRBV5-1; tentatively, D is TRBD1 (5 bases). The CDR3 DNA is TGCGCCAGCAGCGGGGTCGTAGGGGACAATGAGCAGTTCTTC. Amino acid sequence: CASSGVVGDNEQFF.